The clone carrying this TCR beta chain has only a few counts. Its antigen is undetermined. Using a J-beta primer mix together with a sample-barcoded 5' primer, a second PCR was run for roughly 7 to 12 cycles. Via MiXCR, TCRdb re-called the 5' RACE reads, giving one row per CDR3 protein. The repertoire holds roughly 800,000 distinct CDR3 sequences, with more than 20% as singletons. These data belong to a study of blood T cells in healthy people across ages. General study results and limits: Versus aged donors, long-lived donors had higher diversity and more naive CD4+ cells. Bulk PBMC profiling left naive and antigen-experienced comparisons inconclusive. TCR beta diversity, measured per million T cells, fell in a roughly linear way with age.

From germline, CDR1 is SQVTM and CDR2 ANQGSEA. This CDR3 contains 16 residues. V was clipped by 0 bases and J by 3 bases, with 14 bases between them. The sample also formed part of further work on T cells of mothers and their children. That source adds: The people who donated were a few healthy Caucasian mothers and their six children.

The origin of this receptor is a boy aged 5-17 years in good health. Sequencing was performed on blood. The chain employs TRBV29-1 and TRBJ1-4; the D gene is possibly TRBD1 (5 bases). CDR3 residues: CSVEDPLRDPNEKLFF. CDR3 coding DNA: TGCAGCGTTGAAGATCCTCTCCGGGACCCTAATGAAAAACTGTTTTTT.